A single sample gave rise to the 20 T cell receptor beta chains below, sequenced in a study of T cells after yellow fever vaccination. Via MiXCR, TCRdb re-called the 5' RACE reads, giving one row per CDR3 protein. The table has around 400,000 distinct CDR3 sequences, roughly 10% seen once. This specimen was PBMCs, taken on the day of the first yellow fever vaccination. Receptor source: a man aged 18 to 29 who received the YFV17D yellow fever vaccine.

V is TRBV7-8 and J is TRBJ2-5, with 11 bases identical to TRBD2. CDR1 is SGHVS, CDR2 FQNEAQ, per germline. V dropped 4 bases and J dropped 3; count of bases not matched to a gene: 7. This CDR3 contains 16 residues. CDR3 DNA sequence: TGTGCCAGCAGCTACCTAGCGGGGGGATCAAAAGAGACCCAGTACTTC. The encoded protein is CASSYLAGGSKETQYF.

This chain uses TRBV30 with TRBJ2-4, with D uncertain. CDR3 size: 11 residues. Trimming took off 0 bases at V and 9 bases at J, with 6 bases between the two ends. CDR1 is GTSNPN, CDR2 SVGIG, per germline (reference sequence). The CDR3 loop reads CAWSVNRIQYF. The CDR3 coding sequence is TGTGCCTGGAGTGTAAATCGCATTCAGTACTTC.

The V and J genes are TRBV5-1 and TRBJ2-1; 14 nucleotides line up with TRBD2. The CDR3 length is 19 residues. CDR1 and CDR2 from the germline V gene are SGHRS and YFSETQ. J was trimmed by 0 bases and V by 1 base; bases with no gene match: 6. CDR3 DNA: TGCGCCAGCAGCTTGACATCCGGGACTAGCGGGAGCTCCTACAATGAGCAGTTCTTC. Its protein product is CASSLTSGTSGSSYNEQFF.

This clonotype has a handful of counts. The rearrangement links TRBV16 to TRBJ2-7, with TRBD2 matching over 7 bases. With V trimmed by 4 bases and J by 0 bases, 6 bases remained unmatched. Germline lookup yields CDR1 KGHSY and CDR2 FQNENV. This CDR3 spans 15 amino acids. CDR3 residues: CASSPGLLGSYEQYV. DNA of the CDR3: TGTGCCAGCAGCCCGGGACTACTGGGCTCCTACGAGCAGTACGTC.

This clonotype was observed a handful of times. The chain uses TRBV21-1 and TRBJ2-1; the table's D call, TRBD1, was not checked against the DNA. TRBV21-1 is labeled a pseudogene. The CDR3 has 21 residues. In nucleotides, the CDR3 is TGTGCCAGCAGCAAAGCCCCCCCAGGAGGGGGCGGGGGCCGCTCCTACAATGAGCAGTTCTTC. It translates to CASSKAPPGGGGGRSYNEQFF.

This clonotype was seen a few times. The V and J genes are TRBV6-1 and TRBJ2-3; 7 nucleotides match TRBD2. The CDR3 covers 18 residues. CDR1 and CDR2 from the germline V gene are MNHNS and SASEGT. V dropped 6 bases and J dropped 5; count of bases not matched to a gene: 20. CDR3 bases: TGTGCCAGCAGCCGTACACCGCTCCTAGAGGGGAGGGGAGATACGCAGTATTTT. It yields the protein CASSRTPLLEGRGDTQYF.

This clonotype was observed at least ten times. The chain employs TRBV7-2 and TRBJ2-2; D possibly corresponds to TRBD2 (6 bases). V was shortened by 3 bases and J by 2 bases, with 10 bases between the two germline ends. The CDR3 sequence is 15 residues long. Germline CDR1 SGHTA, CDR2 FQGNSA. CDR3 residues: CASSFIGGNTGELFF. The CDR3 nucleotides read TGTGCCAGCAGCTTCATCGGGGGTAACACCGGGGAGCTGTTTTTT.

This sequence joins TRBV29-1 and TRBJ1-5; TRBD1 aligns across 7 bases. This CDR3 has 13 amino acids. Germline values: CDR1 SQVTM, CDR2 ANQGSEA. Unmatched junction bases numbered 8, after V lost 4 bases and J lost 8 bases. The CDR3 loop reads CSVGQGEGKPQHF. CDR3 DNA sequence: TGCAGCGTTGGGCAGGGGGAAGGAAAGCCCCAGCATTTT.

This clonotype was recorded at least ten times. V is TRBV5-1 and J is TRBJ2-7, with 8 bases fitting TRBD1. The CDR3 loop spans 15 amino acids. Germline V gene lookup returns CDR1 SGHRS and CDR2 YFSETQ. With V trimmed by 1 base and J by 4 bases, 7 bases remained unmatched. The CDR3 sequence is CASSLRGRGQYEQYF. The CDR3 DNA reads TGCGCCAGCAGCTTGAGAGGCAGGGGGCAGTACGAGCAGTACTTC.

V usage is TRBV7-2 and J usage is TRBJ1-2; D not certain. Deletions cut 0 bases from V and 2 bases from J, with 10 bases between. CDR3 size: 15 residues. Germline V gives CDR1 SGHTA, CDR2 FQGNSA. This chain's CDR3 is CASSLAPGGNYGYTF. CDR3 bases: TGTGCCAGCAGCTTAGCCCCTGGCGGGAACTATGGCTACACCTTC.

V and J are TRBV12-3 or TRBV12-4 and TRBJ1-5; tentatively, D is TRBD1 (5 bases). This CDR3 has 14 residues. V lost 1 base to trimming and J lost 9 bases, with 13 bases between them. In DNA form, the CDR3 reads TGTGCCAGCAGTTTAGTGCAGGGTGAAGGGCCCCAGCATTTT. Residues: CASSLVQGEGPQHF.

The chain recombines TRBV5-1 with TRBJ2-5; 10 bases match TRBD2. This CDR3 is built from 15 residues. CDR1 and CDR2 from the germline V gene are SGHRS and YFSETQ. Losses at the gene ends were 0 bases for V and 5 bases for J; bases not matched to a gene: 4. The CDR3 is CASSLAGTSDETQYF. In DNA form, the CDR3 reads TGCGCCAGCAGCTTGGCCGGGACTAGCGATGAGACCCAGTACTTC.

The chain has TRBV27 and TRBJ2-5; TRBD2 matches at 7 bases. J gave up 5 bases and V 5 bases, and 14 bases lay outside the gene matches. The CDR3 runs to 16 residues. Germline CDR1 is MNHEY and CDR2 is SMNVEV (reference sequence). This CDR3 reads CASSPAGRGDSETQYF. The CDR3 DNA follows: TGTGCCAGCAGTCCTGCCGGCCGGGGGGACTCGGAGACCCAGTACTTC.

The chain couples TRBV20-1 to TRBJ2-7; D not resolved. Trimming removed 5 bases from V and 3 bases from J, with 14 bases in between. Germline lookup yields CDR1 DFQATT and CDR2 SNEGSKA (reference sequence). CDR3 length equals 13 residues. CDR3 amino acids: CSASWGTGYEQYF. CDR3 coding DNA: TGCAGTGCTTCGTGGGGTACGGGCTACGAGCAGTACTTC.

This chain joins TRBV5-1 and TRBJ2-1, with a tentative D call TRBD2 (7 bases). The CDR3 consists of 16 residues. Looked up from germline, CDR1 is SGHRS and CDR2 is YFSETQ. Trimming removed 0 bases from V and 2 bases from J, with 12 bases in between. The CDR3 sequence is CASSLVEGGTYNEQFF. CDR3 nucleotides: TGCGCCAGCAGCTTGGTGGAGGGGGGGACCTACAATGAGCAGTTCTTC.

This clonotype was detected only a few times. The rearrangement links TRBV12-3 or TRBV12-4 to TRBJ2-6; 7 nucleotides line up with TRBD2. The CDR3 sequence is 15 residues long. With V trimmed by 2 bases and J by 4 bases, 2 bases remained unmatched. The chain's CDR3 is CASSLPGRGANVLTF. CDR3 in DNA: TGTGCCAGCAGTTTACCCGGGAGGGGGGCCAACGTCCTGACTTTC.

The rearrangement uses TRBV7-8 and TRBJ1-2; D is unresolved. Deletions cut 5 bases from V and 3 bases from J, with 16 bases between. The CDR3 contains 15 residues. Per the germline V gene, CDR1 is SGHVS and CDR2 is FQNEAQ. The CDR3 DNA follows: TGTGCCAGCAGCCCCACGTGGATCAGATACTATGGCTACACCTTC. It is translated as CASSPTWIRYYGYTF.

The genes are TRBV5-4 and TRBJ2-5; 9 bases fit TRBD2. V shed 0 bases and J 3 bases; nucleotides not matched to a gene: 3. Germline loops: CDR1 SGHNT, CDR2 YYREEE (reference sequence). This CDR3 is built from 15 residues. The CDR3 spells CASSLGSGGKETQYF. CDR3 DNA: TGTGCCAGCAGCTTGGGTAGCGGGGGTAAAGAGACCCAGTACTTC.

The chain recombines TRBV27 with TRBJ2-5, with 11 bases that match TRBD2. Trimming at V came to 4 bases and at J to 2 bases, leaving 3 bases not matched to a gene. The germline V gene encodes CDR1 MNHEY and CDR2 SMNVEV (reference sequence). The CDR3 consists of 15 residues. The CDR3 coding sequence is TGTGCCAGCAGTTCTGCTAGCGGGGGGCAAGAGACCCAGTACTTC. This gives the protein CASSSASGGQETQYF.

The sample holds a few counts of this clonotype. The chain combines TRBV4-1 with TRBJ2-5; D not certain. The CDR3 totals 14 residues. Germline CDR1 and CDR2: MGHRA and YSYEKL. Trimming removed 0 bases at V and 7 bases at J, with 12 bases between. CDR3 in amino acids: CASSQEGRPATQYF. CDR3 DNA: TGCGCCAGCAGCCAAGAAGGGCGGCCGGCGACCCAGTACTTC.